This T cell receptor beta chain stems from a study of blood T cell repertoires in COVID-19. Trimming stripped 8 bases from V and 4 bases from J, with 12 bases between. In germline, CDR1 is LGHDT, CDR2 YNNKEL (reference sequence). The CDR3 extends over 14 amino acids. The table came from immunoSEQ multiplex PCR; TCRdb's copy has only in-frame clones and leaves some out. The sample has around 160,000 clones, around four fifths seen once; the top ten hold approximately 2.7%. The sequence was collected from a woman aged 40 to 50 with active or convalescent COVID-19. This sequence joins TRBV3-1 (or the pseudogene TRBV3-2) and TRBJ2-6; weak D call: TRBD2 (6 bases). The sequenced sample consisted of peripheral blood. CDR3: CASGRSPGANVLTF. The DNA for the CDR3 is TGTGCCAGCGGGAGGTCGCCGGGGGCCAACGTCCTGACTTTC.